This T cell receptor beta chain was sequenced for a study of regulatory T cells in long-lasting Graves disease. The time point was: persistent/refractory GD, antithyroid drugs over 5 years with positive TRAb. Extracted RNA from PBMCs served as the source of the TCR library. EDTA tubes held roughly 10 milliliters of peripheral blood from each patient. In germline, CDR1 is MDHEN, CDR2 SYDVKM. With 5 bases removed from V and 4 bases from J, the gap between germline ends came to 3 bases. The CDR3 sequence is 10 residues long. Relying on iRepertoire HTBI primers and Arm-PCR of CDR3 regions, the team built TCR beta libraries. TCRdb re-called the multiplex PCR reads through MiXCR, storing one row per CDR3 protein. Among around 340,000 distinct CDR3 sequences listed, about 20% were seen once. This clonotype appeared many times.

The chain combines TRBV28 with TRBJ2-7; D remains ambiguous. The sequence derives from a female donor with Graves disease. The sequencing used peripheral blood mononuclear cells (PBMCs), collected when the disease was refractory, from a patient treated with antithyroid drugs. CDR3 residues: CASSRYEQYF. The CDR3 bases are TGTGCCAGCAGTCGTTACGAGCAGTACTTC.